These T cell receptor beta chains were read from a single sample in a study of shared clonotypes between healthy human individuals. The protocol was immunoSEQ multiplex PCR, while the TCRdb copy is restricted to in-frame clones and leaves out a portion. This sample has more than 2,000,000 clones, with about 92% found just once. Sequencing input: naive CD4+ T cells sorted from blood. These receptors originate from a man aged 18 to 35 in good health. The CDR3 runs from the conserved cysteine through the conserved F or W. The D gene is left open where the match is weak. Part of the rows lack a size; the others show once, few, many or a class for expanded clones.

D: TRBD1; V: TRBV28; size: NA; J: TRBJ1-1; CDR3: CASTALQGTDEAFF; DNA: TGTGCCAGCACCGCCCTACAGGGGACCGATGAAGCTTTCTTT
D: TRBD2; V: TRBV5-1; size: NA; J: TRBJ2-3; CDR3: CASSPGLAGLRTDTQYF; DNA: TGCGCCAGCAGCCCCGGACTAGCGGGGCTACGCACAGATACGCAGTATTTT
D: NA; V: TRBV27; size: NA; J: TRBJ1-1; CDR3: CASNFQGMNTEAFF; DNA: TGTGCCAGCAATTTTCAGGGTATGAACACTGAAGCTTTCTTT
D: NA; V: TRBV28; size: NA; J: TRBJ1-1; CDR3: CASSSNSGVTEAFF; DNA: TGTGCCAGCAGTTCCAACTCCGGGGTAACTGAAGCTTTCTTT
D: TRBD1; V: TRBV19; size: NA; J: TRBJ2-1; CDR3: CASSASTGDNEQFF; DNA: TGTGCCAGTAGTGCCTCTACAGGGGACAATGAGCAGTTCTTC
D: TRBD1; V: TRBV6-1; size: NA; J: TRBJ2-1; CDR3: CASVLRDSSYNEQFF; DNA: TGTGCCAGCGTCCTCCGGGACAGCTCCTACAATGAGCAGTTCTTC
D: NA; V: TRBV27; size: NA; J: TRBJ1-2; CDR3: CASSLAGRYGYTF; DNA: TGTGCCAGCAGTTTAGCGGGACGGTATGGCTACACCTTC
D: NA; V: TRBV5-4; size: NA; J: TRBJ2-2; CDR3: CASSISGRETGELFF; DNA: TGTGCCAGCAGCATCTCGGGCCGCGAAACCGGGGAGCTGTTTTTT
D: NA; V: TRBV6-1; size: NA; J: TRBJ2-6; CDR3: CASSVRGIVGANVLTF; DNA: TGTGCCAGCAGTGTAAGGGGAATCGTTGGGGCCAACGTCCTGACTTTC
D: TRBD1; V: TRBV10-1; size: once; J: TRBJ1-2; CDR3: CASVRRFRGTNYGYTF; DNA: TGCGCCAGCGTACGAAGGTTCAGGGGGACTAACTATGGCTACACCTTC
D: NA; V: TRBV6-5; size: once; J: TRBJ1-1; CDR3: CASSQGPEAFF; DNA: TGTGCCAGCAGTCAAGGTCCTGAAGCTTTCTTT
D: NA; V: TRBV7-9; size: NA; J: TRBJ2-7; CDR3: CASSLTRGGGYEQYF; DNA: TGTGCCAGCAGCCTGACCAGGGGAGGGGGCTACGAGCAGTACTTC
D: NA; V: TRBV28; size: NA; J: TRBJ1-6; CDR3: CASSYAGPISYNSPLHF; DNA: TGTGCCAGCAGTTATGCAGGGCCGATCTCCTATAATTCACCCCTCCACTTT
D: NA; V: TRBV2; size: NA; J: TRBJ1-3; CDR3: CASRGQGRNTIYF; DNA: TGTGCCAGCCGAGGGCAGGGCAGAAACACCATATATTTT